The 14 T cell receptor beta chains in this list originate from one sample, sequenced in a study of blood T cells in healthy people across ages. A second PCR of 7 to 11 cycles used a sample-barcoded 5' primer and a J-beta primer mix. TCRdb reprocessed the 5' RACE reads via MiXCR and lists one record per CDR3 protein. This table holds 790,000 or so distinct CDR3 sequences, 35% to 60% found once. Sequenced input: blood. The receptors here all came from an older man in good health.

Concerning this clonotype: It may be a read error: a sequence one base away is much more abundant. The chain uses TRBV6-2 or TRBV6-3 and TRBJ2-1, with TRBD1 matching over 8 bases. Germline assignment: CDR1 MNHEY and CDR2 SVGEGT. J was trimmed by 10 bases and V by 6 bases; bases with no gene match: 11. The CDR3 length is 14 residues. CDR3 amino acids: CASSPAADRDEQFF. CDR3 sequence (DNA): TGTGCCAGCAGCCCCGCCGCGGACAGGGACGAGCAGTTCTTC.

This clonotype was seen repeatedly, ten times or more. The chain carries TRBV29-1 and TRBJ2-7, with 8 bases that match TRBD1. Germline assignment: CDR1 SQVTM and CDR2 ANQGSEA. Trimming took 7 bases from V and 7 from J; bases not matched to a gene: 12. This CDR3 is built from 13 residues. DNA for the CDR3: TGCAGCGGAAGACCGACAGGGGACGGGGAGCAGTACTTC. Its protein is CSGRPTGDGEQYF.

The CDR3 spells CASSSQREWNNEQFF. The CDR3 DNA reads as TGTGCCAGCAGCTCCCAGCGGGAGTGGAACAATGAGCAGTTCTTC. The chain couples TRBV7-2 to TRBJ2-1; 8 bases line up with TRBD2. This CDR3 is 15 amino acids long. In germline, CDR1 is SGHTA, CDR2 FQGNSA. Trimming cost V 4 bases and J 5 bases; bases outside gene matches: 7.

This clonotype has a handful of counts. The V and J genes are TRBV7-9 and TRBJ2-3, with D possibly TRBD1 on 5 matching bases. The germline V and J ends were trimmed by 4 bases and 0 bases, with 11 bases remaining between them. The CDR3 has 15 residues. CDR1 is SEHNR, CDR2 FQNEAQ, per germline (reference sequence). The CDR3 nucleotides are TGTGCCAGCAGCTCCGGACAAACTAGCACAGATACGCAGTATTTT. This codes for CASSSGQTSTDTQYF.

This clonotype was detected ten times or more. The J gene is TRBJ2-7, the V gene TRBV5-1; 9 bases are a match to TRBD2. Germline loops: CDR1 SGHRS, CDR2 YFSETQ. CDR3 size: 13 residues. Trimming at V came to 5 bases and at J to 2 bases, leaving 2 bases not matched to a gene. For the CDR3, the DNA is TGCGCCAGCAGGCTAGCGGGGACCTACGAGCAGTACTTC. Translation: CASRLAGTYEQYF. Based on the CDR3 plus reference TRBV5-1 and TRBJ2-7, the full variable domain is KAGVTQTPRYLIKTRGQQVTLSCSPISGHRSVSWYQQTPGQGLQFLFEYFSETQRNKGNFPGRFSGRQFSNSRSEMNVSTLELGDSALYLCASRLAGTYEQYFGPGTRLTVT.

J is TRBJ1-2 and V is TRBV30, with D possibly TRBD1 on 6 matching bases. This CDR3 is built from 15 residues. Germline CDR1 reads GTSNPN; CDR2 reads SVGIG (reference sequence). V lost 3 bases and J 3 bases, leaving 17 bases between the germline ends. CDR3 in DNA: TGTGCCTGGAGAACTCCACAAGGGACACACTATGGCTACACCTTC. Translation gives CAWRTPQGTHYGYTF.

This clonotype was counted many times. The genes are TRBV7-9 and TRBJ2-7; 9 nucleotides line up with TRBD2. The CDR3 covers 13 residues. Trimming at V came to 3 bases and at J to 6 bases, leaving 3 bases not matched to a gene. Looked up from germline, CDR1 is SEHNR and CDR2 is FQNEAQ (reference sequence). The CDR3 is CASSFGSGSEQYF. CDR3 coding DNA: TGTGCCAGCAGCTTCGGTAGCGGGAGCGAGCAGTACTTC.

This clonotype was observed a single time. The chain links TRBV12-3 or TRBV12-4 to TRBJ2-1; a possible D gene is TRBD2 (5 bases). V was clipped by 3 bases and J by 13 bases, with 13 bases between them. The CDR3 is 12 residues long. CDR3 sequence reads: CASSFWGETQFF. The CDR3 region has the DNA TGTGCCAGCAGTTTTTGGGGAGAGACCCAGTTCTTC.

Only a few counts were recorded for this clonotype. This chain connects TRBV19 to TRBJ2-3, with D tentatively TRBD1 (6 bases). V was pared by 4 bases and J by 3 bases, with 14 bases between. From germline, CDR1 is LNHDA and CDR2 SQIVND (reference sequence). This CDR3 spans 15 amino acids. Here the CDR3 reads CASSTGRDTTDTQYF. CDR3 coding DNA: TGTGCCAGTAGTACCGGCCGGGACACGACAGATACGCAGTATTTT.

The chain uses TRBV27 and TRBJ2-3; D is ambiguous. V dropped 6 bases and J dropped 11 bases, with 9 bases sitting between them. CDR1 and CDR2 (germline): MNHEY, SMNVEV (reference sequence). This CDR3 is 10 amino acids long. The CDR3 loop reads CASSPQGQYF. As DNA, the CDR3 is TGTGCCAGCAGCCCCCAAGGGCAGTATTTT.

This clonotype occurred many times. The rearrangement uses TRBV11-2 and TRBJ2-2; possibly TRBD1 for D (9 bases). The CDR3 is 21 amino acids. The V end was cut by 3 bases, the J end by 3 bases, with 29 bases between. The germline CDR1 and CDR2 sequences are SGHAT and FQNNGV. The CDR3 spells CASSFRQGENWREDYTGELFF. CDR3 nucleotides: TGTGCCAGCAGCTTCAGACAGGGGGAGAATTGGCGGGAGGATTACACCGGGGAGCTGTTTTTT.

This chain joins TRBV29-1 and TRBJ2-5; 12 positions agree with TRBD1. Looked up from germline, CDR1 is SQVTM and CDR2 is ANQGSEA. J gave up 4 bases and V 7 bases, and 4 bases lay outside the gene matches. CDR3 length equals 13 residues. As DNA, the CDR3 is TGCAGCGGTGGGACAGGGGGCGGAGAGACCCAGTACTTC. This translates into CSGGTGGGETQYF.

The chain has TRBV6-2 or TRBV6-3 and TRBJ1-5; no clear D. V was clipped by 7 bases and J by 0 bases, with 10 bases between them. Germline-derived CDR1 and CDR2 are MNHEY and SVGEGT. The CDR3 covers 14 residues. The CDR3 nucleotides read TGTGCCAGCATGAACACCTATAGCAATCAGCCCCAGCATTTT. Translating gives CASMNTYSNQPQHF.

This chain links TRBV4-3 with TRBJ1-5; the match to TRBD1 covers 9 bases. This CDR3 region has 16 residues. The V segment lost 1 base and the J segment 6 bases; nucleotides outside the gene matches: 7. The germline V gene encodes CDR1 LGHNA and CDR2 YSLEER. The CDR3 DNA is TGCGCCAGCAGCCAAGCGATCGGGACAGGGACTCAGCCCCAGCATTTT. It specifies CASSQAIGTGTQPQHF.